This entry is about one TCR beta chain. Its matching antigen is unknown. Other DNA sequences from this sample encode an identical CDR3 as well. 13 Jbeta primers and 60 Vbeta primers were used for the PCR. The assay was immunoSEQ multiplex PCR, and TCRdb's table has in-frame clones only and misses some. The table includes fewer than 200,000 clones, about 77% detected once. This sample is part of a study of cytomegalovirus exposure and HLA in healthy donors. Study-wide results and caveats: TCR sequences were mostly rare, though some public TCRs occurred in many donors.

Losses at the gene ends were 1 base for V and 4 bases for J; bases not matched to a gene: 1. Germline values: CDR1 LNHDA, CDR2 SQIVND (reference sequence). There are 14 residues in the CDR3. This rearrangement joins TRBV19 to TRBJ2-7; 10 bases agree with TRBD1. This receptor was obtained from a male donor in good health and CMV-seropositive. Sequenced input: PBMCs. This CDR3 is CASSIGQGAYEQYF. The CDR3 bases are TGTGCCAGTAGTATAGGACAGGGGGCGTACGAGCAGTACTTC.